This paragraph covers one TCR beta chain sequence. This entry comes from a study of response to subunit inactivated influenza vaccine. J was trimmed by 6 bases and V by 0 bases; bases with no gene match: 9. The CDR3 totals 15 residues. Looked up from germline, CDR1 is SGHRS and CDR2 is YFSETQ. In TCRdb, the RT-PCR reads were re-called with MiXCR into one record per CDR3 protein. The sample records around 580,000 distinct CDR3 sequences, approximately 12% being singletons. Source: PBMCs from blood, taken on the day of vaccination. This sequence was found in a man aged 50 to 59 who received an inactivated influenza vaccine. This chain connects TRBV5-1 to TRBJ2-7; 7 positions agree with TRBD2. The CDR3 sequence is CASSLEAGSPIEQYF. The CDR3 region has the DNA TGCGCCAGCAGCTTGGAAGCGGGATCTCCCATCGAGCAGTACTTC.